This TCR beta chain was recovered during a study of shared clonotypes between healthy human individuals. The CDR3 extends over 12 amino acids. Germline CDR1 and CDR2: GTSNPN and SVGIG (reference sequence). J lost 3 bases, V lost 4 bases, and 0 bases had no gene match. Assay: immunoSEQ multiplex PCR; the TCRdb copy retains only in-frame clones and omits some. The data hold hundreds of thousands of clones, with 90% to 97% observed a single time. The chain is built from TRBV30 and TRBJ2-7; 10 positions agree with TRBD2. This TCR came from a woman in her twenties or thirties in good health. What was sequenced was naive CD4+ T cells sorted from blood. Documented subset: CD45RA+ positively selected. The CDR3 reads CAWTSGSYEQYF. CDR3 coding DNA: TGTGCCTGGACTAGCGGGAGCTACGAGCAGTACTTC.